The 25 T cell receptor beta chains below were found in one sample sequenced in a study of response to subunit inactivated influenza vaccine. Via MiXCR, TCRdb re-called the RT-PCR reads, giving one row per CDR3 protein. In the table there are more than 200,000 distinct CDR3 sequences, 10% to 15% of which are singletons. The specimen was non-naive T cells sorted from PBMCs, collected approximately 15 days before vaccination. All receptors derive from a man aged 45 to 65 who received an inactivated influenza vaccine.

This clonotype came up many times. The rearrangement uses TRBV14 and TRBJ2-1; unclear D gene. The CDR3 length is 16 residues. Germline V gene data show CDR1 as SGHDN and CDR2 as FVKESK. Trimming removed 0 bases from V and 0 bases from J, with 9 bases in between. CDR3 bases: TGTGCCAGCAGCCAAGACTATCTCAGCTCCTACAATGAGCAGTTCTTC. It yields the protein CASSQDYLSSYNEQFF.

A few counts support this clonotype. The chain links TRBV7-2 to TRBJ1-2, with D uncertain. The germline V and J ends were trimmed by 5 bases and 4 bases, with 14 bases remaining between them. Per the germline V gene, CDR1 is SGHTA and CDR2 is FQGNSA. The CDR3 has 14 residues. Here the CDR3 reads CASSITPVGYGYTF. The CDR3, as DNA: TGTGCCAGCAGCATCACCCCAGTAGGCTATGGCTACACCTTC.

The table lists this clonotype with a few counts. The chain recombines TRBV3-1 with TRBJ2-3; no definite D call. The germline V and J ends were trimmed by 5 bases and 0 bases, with 15 bases remaining between them. Germline V CDR1 and CDR2: LGHDT, YNNKEL (reference sequence). CDR3 length: 16 residues. The CDR3 protein is CASSISPTSSTDTQYF. CDR3 sequence (DNA): TGTGCCAGCAGCATCAGTCCAACCTCTAGCACAGATACGCAGTATTTT.

This clonotype was seen more than once but under ten times. The chain links TRBV21-1 to TRBJ2-7; the table's D call, TRBD2, was not checked against the DNA. TRBV21-1 is flagged as a pseudogene. The CDR3 is 14 residues long. CDR3: CASSKRSGGYEQYF. The DNA of the CDR3 is TGTGCCAGCAGCAAAAGGAGCGGGGGTTACGAGCAGTACTTC.

This clonotype occurred many times. The chain has TRBV20-1 and TRBJ1-1; D is undetermined. The CDR3 runs to 14 residues. V lost 0 bases and J 0 bases, leaving 8 bases between the germline ends. CDR1 DFQATT and CDR2 SNEGSKA come from the germline V gene (reference sequence). Here the CDR3 reads CSAREGGMNTEAFF. The CDR3 region has the DNA TGCAGTGCTAGAGAGGGAGGGATGAACACTGAAGCTTTCTTT.

This chain links TRBV28 with TRBJ2-3; no firm D call. The V gene's germline CDR1 is MDHEN and CDR2 SYDVKM. The CDR3 extends over 14 amino acids. V was cut by 2 bases and J by 0 bases, with 6 bases left in between. CDR3 amino acids: CASSLLHSTDTQYF. The CDR3 DNA reads as TGTGCCAGCAGTTTACTTCATAGCACAGATACGCAGTATTTT. The whole variable domain, filled in from reference TRBV28 and TRBJ2-3, reads DVKVTQSSRYLVKRTGEKVFLECVQDMDHENMFWYRQDPGLGLRLIYFSYDVKMKEKGDIPEGYSVSREKKERFSLILESASTNQTSMYLCASSLLHSTDTQYFGPGTRLTVL.

The chain uses TRBV10-3 and TRBJ2-2, with a weak D call TRBD1 (6 bases). The CDR3 consists of 14 residues. V lost 10 bases and J 1 base, leaving 13 bases between the germline ends. Germline values: CDR1 ENHRY, CDR2 SYGVKD. The CDR3 DNA follows: TGTGCCACCGAGGGACAATTGAACACCGGGGAGCTGTTTTTT. Translating it yields CATEGQLNTGELFF.

Many counts were recorded for this clonotype. The chain uses TRBV3-1 and TRBJ2-5; the match to TRBD2 covers 7 bases. CDR1 and CDR2 from the germline V gene are LGHDT and YNNKEL (reference sequence). V shed 3 bases, J shed 0 bases, and the junction held 7 bases outside the gene matches. The CDR3 extends over 16 amino acids. The CDR3 is CASSQVWGGYQETQYF. The CDR3 nucleotides are TGTGCCAGCAGCCAGGTGTGGGGGGGGTACCAAGAGACCCAGTACTTC.

This rearrangement joins TRBV6-5 to TRBJ2-3; D uncertain. The V gene lost 4 bases and the J gene lost 0 bases, with 17 bases spanning the gap. Germline values: CDR1 MNHEY, CDR2 SVGAGI. This CDR3 region has 17 residues. The CDR3 loop reads CASSSLPRPFSTDTQYF. The CDR3 nucleotides read TGTGCCAGCAGTTCCCTCCCACGGCCTTTTAGCACAGATACGCAGTATTTT.

V and J are TRBV27 and TRBJ2-6; 7 nucleotides line up with TRBD1. Germline CDR1 is MNHEY and CDR2 is SMNVEV (reference sequence). The CDR3 has 18 residues. V trimming: 3 bases; J trimming: 0 bases; junction bases outside the gene matches: 8. Here the CDR3 reads CASSFSGGYLSGANVLTF. DNA of the CDR3: TGTGCCAGCAGTTTTTCAGGGGGATATCTCTCTGGGGCCAACGTCCTGACTTTC. Combining the CDR3 with reference TRBV27 and TRBJ2-6 gives the whole variable domain EAQVTQNPRYLITVTGKKLTVTCSQNMNHEYMSWYRQDPGLGLRQIYYSMNVEVTDKGDVPEGYKVSRKEKRNFPLILESPSPNQTSLYFCASSFSGGYLSGANVLTFGAGSRLTVL.

This clonotype has more than one count but fewer than ten. This rearrangement joins TRBV6-5 to TRBJ2-2; no clear D. CDR1 is MNHEY, CDR2 SVGAGI, per germline. This CDR3 comprises 17 residues. Trimming took 2 bases from V and 0 from J, leaving 13 bases between them. In DNA, the CDR3 is TGTGCCAGCAGTTACACCCGATTGGCGACGAACACCGGGGAGCTGTTTTTT. Translated: CASSYTRLATNTGELFF.

The chain employs TRBV28 and TRBJ2-7, with D uncertain. Trimming removed 6 bases from V and 2 bases from J, with 11 bases in between. CDR3 length equals 13 residues. The V gene's germline CDR1 is MDHEN and CDR2 SYDVKM. The CDR3 reads CASRSSGPYEQYF. The CDR3 region has the DNA TGTGCCAGCAGGTCGTCGGGCCCCTACGAGCAGTACTTC.

This clonotype was observed a few times. This rearrangement joins TRBV20-1 to TRBJ2-4; D unresolved. Trimming shortened V by 3 bases and J by 0 bases, and 6 bases separated the two germline ends. This CDR3 contains 13 residues. Germline V CDR1 and CDR2: DFQATT, SNEGSKA (reference sequence). CDR3 region: CSASGLAKNIQYF. The CDR3 region has the DNA TGCAGTGCTAGTGGGCTAGCCAAAAACATTCAGTACTTC.

This clonotype was detected only a few times. The chain links TRBV7-8 to TRBJ2-1; D may be TRBD2 (6 bases). V was shortened by 6 bases and J by 5 bases, with 11 bases between the two germline ends. This CDR3 is built from 13 residues. CDR1 SGHVS and CDR2 FQNEAQ come from the germline V gene. This CDR3 is CASRMGTHNEQFF. CDR3 nucleotide sequence: TGTGCCAGCAGGATGGGGACTCACAATGAGCAGTTCTTC.

The chain has TRBV2 and TRBJ2-1; 14 positions match TRBD2. The length of the CDR3 is 15 residues. The V gene end was trimmed by 4 bases and the J gene end by 8 bases; junction bases not matched to a gene: 4. CDR1 and CDR2 from the germline V gene are SNHLY and FYNNEI. The CDR3 DNA reads TGTGCCAGCAGTGCGACTAGCGGGGGGGCCGATGAGCAGTTCTTC. Encoded protein: CASSATSGGADEQFF.

The chain recombines TRBV7-2 with TRBJ1-2, with D possibly matching TRBD1 (5 bases). Germline loops: CDR1 SGHTA, CDR2 FQGNSA. The CDR3 has 13 amino acids. The V end lost 5 bases, the J end lost 13 bases, and 20 bases lay between the germline ends. The CDR3 region has the DNA TGTGCCAGCAGCCCTCGGGACGGCGTTCCGTTCACCTTC. This sequence encodes CASSPRDGVPFTF.

The chain combines TRBV7-8 with TRBJ2-5, with 12 bases lining up with TRBD2. The CDR3 has 18 residues. Germline lookup yields CDR1 SGHVS and CDR2 FQNEAQ. The J segment lost 3 bases and the V segment lost 1 base, leaving 9 bases of the junction unmatched. The CDR3 DNA is TGTGCCAGCAGCTTAGGTCTCCTAGCGGGAGGGCTGGAAGAGACCCAGTACTTC. It yields the protein CASSLGLLAGGLEETQYF.

This clonotype came up many times. V usage is TRBV6-2 or TRBV6-3 and J usage is TRBJ2-7; 12 bases fit TRBD2. Germline CDR1 and CDR2: MNHEY and SVGEGT. V was pared by 5 bases and J by 2 bases, with 4 bases of the junction left unmatched. There are 15 residues in the CDR3. The CDR3 is CASSRTSGDTYEQYF. Here the CDR3 DNA reads TGTGCCAGCAGTAGGACTAGCGGGGATACCTACGAGCAGTACTTC.

The rearrangement links TRBV12-3 or TRBV12-4 to TRBJ2-4; possible D gene TRBD2, 6 bases. With 3 bases removed from V and 5 bases from J, the gap between germline ends came to 11 bases. The CDR3 is made up of 14 amino acids. CDR3 amino acids: CASSLGRLENIQYF. CDR3 sequence (DNA): TGTGCCAGCAGTTTGGGGAGGCTAGAAAACATTCAGTACTTC.

This clonotype was recorded a few times. The chain is built from TRBV6-2 or TRBV6-3 and TRBJ2-5, with 10 positions matching TRBD2. There are 16 residues in the CDR3. Germline CDR1 MNHEY, CDR2 SVGEGT. V lost 5 bases, J lost 6 bases, and 12 bases stayed unmatched. CDR3 nucleotide sequence: TGTGCCAGCAGTCCCGGCGTCGAGCGGGGGGGCAAGACCCAGTACTTC. This translates into CASSPGVERGGKTQYF.

In its sample, this clonotype was seen many times. The V call is TRBV7-9, the J call TRBJ1-2; 8 nucleotides match TRBD1. The length of the CDR3 is 15 residues. Trimming took 5 bases from V and 8 from J; bases not matched to a gene: 13. CDR1 is SEHNR, CDR2 FQNEAQ, per germline (reference sequence). The CDR3, as DNA: TGTGCCAGCAGCCCCAGGGGGCGCGGGTCTTGGGGCTACACCTTC. Protein product: CASSPRGRGSWGYTF.

The sample holds a few counts of this clonotype. This chain connects TRBV6-5 to TRBJ1-4; TRBD1 matches 7 bases. With V trimmed by 5 bases and J by 2 bases, 8 bases remained unmatched. The germline CDR1 and CDR2 sequences are MNHEY and SVGAGI. There are 16 residues in the CDR3. CDR3 nucleotides: TGTGCCAGCAGTCCTCGACAGGGTGAGACTAATGAAAAACTGTTTTTT. Translating gives CASSPRQGETNEKLFF.

This clonotype was recorded many times. The chain carries TRBV6-1 and TRBJ1-5; possibly TRBD1 for D (5 bases). CDR1 and CDR2 (germline): MNHNS, SASEGT. The CDR3 extends over 16 amino acids. V was clipped by 6 bases and J by 2 bases, with 17 bases between them. CDR3 region: CASSPPGQGGNQPQHF. In DNA, the CDR3 is TGTGCCAGCAGCCCCCCGGGTCAAGGGGGCAATCAGCCCCAGCATTTT.

In its sample, this clonotype was seen a few times. The chain links TRBV7-9 to TRBJ1-6; D call uncertain. The CDR3 has 13 residues. Germline V CDR1 and CDR2: SEHNR, FQNEAQ (reference sequence). Trimming cost V 5 bases and J 7 bases, with 9 bases left between them. CDR3 in amino acids: CASSPVDNSPLHF. The DNA for the CDR3 is TGTGCCAGCAGCCCCGTTGACAATTCACCCCTCCACTTT.

This clonotype was picked up many times. The V call is TRBV29-1, the J call TRBJ2-3; D is uncertain. The CDR3 loop spans 11 amino acids. With 2 bases removed from V and 3 bases from J, the gap between germline ends came to 3 bases. In germline, CDR1 is SQVTM, CDR2 ANQGSEA. The CDR3 region is CSVEPTDTQYF. CDR3 bases: TGCAGCGTTGAACCTACAGATACGCAGTATTTT.